The entry below gives a single T cell receptor (beta chain) sequence along with its context. Its antigen is unknown. This entry comes from a study of T cell responses to AZD1222 COVID-19 vaccine. The J segment lost 5 bases and the V segment lost 6 bases, leaving 5 bases of the junction unmatched. The CDR3 has 13 residues. The germline CDR1 and CDR2 sequences are MDHEN and SYDVKM. Study outcomes and limitations: Baseline serostatus was positive in only a handful of AZD1222 recipients. None of the repertoires were sampled until the peak T cell response had passed.

Repertoires were generated with immunoSEQ multiplex PCR, while TCRdb's copy carries only in-frame clones and drops some. The sample yields about 100,000 clones, 87% seen once. The receptor comes from an adult in good health. The chain combines TRBV28 with TRBJ2-5; 8 positions agree with TRBD1. The sample in question was peripheral blood, obtained on day 0 of MenACWY control vaccination. The CDR3 sequence is CASSRTGGETQYF. The DNA for the CDR3 is TGTGCCAGCAGCCGAACAGGGGGTGAGACCCAGTACTTC.